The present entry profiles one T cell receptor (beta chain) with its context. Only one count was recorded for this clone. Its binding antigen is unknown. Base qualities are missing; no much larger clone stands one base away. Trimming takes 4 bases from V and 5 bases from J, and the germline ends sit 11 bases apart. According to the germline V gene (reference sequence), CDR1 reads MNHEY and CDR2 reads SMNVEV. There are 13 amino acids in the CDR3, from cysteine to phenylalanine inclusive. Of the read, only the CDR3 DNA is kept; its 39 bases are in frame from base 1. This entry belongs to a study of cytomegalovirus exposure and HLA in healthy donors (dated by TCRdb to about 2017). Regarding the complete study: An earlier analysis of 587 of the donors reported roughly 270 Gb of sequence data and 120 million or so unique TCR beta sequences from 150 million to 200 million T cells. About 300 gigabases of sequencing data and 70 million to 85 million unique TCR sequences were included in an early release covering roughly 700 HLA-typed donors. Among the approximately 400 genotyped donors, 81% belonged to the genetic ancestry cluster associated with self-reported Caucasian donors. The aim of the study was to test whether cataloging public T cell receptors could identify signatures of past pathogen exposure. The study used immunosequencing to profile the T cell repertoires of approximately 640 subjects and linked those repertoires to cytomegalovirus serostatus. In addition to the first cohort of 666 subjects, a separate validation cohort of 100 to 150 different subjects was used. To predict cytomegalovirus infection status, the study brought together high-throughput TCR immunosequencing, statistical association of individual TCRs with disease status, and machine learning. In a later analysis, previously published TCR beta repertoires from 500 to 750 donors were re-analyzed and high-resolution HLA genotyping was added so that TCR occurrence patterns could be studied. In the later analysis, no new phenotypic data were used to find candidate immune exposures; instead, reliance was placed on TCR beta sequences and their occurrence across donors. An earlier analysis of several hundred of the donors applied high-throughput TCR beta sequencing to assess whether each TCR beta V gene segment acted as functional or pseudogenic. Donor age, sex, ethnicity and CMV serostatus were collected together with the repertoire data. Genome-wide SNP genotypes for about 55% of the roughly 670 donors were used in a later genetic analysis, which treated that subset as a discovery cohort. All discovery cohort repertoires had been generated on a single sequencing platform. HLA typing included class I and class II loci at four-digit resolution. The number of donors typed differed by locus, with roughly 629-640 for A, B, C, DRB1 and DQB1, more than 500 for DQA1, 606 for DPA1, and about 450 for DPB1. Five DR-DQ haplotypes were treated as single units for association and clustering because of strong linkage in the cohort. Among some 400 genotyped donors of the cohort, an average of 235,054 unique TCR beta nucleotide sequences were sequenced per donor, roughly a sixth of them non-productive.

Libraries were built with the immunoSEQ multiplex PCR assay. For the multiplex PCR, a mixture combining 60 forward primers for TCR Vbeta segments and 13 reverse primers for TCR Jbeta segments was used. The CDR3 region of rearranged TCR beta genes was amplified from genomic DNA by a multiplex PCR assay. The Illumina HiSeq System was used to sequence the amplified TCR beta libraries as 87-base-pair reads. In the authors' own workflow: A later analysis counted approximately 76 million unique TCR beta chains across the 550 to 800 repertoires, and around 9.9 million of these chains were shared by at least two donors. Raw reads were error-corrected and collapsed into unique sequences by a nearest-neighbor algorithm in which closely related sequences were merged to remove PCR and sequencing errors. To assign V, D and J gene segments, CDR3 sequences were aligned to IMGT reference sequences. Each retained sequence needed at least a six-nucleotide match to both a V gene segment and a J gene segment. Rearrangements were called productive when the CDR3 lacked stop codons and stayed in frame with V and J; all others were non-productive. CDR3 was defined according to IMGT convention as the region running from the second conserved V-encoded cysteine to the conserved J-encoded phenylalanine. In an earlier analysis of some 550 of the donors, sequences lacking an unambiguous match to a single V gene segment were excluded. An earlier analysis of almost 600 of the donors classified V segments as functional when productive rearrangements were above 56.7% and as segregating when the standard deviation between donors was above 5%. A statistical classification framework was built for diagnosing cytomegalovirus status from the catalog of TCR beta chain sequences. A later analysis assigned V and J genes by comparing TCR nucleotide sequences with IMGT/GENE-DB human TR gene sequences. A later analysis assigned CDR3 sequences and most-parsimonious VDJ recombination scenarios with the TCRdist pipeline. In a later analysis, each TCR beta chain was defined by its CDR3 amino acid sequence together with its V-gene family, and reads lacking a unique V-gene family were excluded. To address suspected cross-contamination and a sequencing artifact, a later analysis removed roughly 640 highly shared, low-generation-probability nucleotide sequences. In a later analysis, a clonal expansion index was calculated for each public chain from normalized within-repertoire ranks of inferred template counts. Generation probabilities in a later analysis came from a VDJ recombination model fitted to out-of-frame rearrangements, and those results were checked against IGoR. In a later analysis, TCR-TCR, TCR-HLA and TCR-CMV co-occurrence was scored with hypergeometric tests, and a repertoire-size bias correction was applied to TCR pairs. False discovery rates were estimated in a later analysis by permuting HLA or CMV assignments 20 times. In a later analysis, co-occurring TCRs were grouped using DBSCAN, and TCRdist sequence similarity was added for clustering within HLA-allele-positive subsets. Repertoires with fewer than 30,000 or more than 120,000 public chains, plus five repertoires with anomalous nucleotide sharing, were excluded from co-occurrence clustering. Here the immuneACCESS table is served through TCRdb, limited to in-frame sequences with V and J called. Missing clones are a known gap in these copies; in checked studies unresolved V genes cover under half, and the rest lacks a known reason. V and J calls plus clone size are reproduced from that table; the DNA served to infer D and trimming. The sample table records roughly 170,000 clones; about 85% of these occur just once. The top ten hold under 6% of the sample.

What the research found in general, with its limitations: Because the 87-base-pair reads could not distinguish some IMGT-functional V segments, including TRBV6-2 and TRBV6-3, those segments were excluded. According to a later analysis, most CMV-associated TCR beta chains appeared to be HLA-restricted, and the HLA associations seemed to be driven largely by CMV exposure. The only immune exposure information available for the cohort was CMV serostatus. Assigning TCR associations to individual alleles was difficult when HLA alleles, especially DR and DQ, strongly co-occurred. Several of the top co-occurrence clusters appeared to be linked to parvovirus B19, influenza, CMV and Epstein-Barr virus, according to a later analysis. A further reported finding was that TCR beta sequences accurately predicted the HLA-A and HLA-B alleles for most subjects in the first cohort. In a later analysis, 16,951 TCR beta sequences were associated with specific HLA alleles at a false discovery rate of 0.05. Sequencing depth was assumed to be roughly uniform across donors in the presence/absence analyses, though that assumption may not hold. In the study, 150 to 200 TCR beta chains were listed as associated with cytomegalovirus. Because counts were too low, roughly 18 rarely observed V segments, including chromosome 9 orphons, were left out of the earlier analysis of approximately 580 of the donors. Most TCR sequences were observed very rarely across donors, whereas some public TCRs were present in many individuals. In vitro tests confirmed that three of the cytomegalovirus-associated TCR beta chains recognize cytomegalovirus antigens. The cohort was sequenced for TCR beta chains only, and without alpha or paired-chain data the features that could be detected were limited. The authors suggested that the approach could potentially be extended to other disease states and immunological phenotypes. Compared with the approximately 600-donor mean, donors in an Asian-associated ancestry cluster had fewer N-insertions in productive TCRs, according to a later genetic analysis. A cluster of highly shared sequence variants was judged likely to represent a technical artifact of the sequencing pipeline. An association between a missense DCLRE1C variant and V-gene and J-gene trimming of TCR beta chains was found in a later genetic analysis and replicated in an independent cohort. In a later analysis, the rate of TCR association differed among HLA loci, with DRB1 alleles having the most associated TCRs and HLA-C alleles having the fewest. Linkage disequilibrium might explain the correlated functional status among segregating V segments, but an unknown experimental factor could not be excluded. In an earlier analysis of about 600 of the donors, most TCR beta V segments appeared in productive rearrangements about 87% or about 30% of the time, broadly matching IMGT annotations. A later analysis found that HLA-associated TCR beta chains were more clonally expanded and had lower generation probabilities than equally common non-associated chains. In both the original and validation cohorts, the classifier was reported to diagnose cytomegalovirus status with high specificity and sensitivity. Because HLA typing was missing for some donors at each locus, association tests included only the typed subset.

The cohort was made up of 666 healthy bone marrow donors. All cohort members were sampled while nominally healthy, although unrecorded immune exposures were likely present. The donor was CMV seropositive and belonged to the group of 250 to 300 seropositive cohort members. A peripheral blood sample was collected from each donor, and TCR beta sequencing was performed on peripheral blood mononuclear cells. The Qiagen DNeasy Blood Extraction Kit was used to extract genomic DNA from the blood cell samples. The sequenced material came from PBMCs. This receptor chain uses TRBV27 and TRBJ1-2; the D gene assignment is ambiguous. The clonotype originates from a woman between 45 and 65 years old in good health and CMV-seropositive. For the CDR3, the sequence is CASSSTALYGYTF. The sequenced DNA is TGTGCCAGCAGTTCGACTGCTCTATATGGCTACACCTTC.